This is a list of T cell receptor beta chains from one sample in a study of blood T cells in healthy people across ages. TCRdb re-derived calls from the 5' RACE reads in MiXCR, one entry per CDR3 protein. This sample has 1.8 million or so distinct CDR3 sequences, with roughly 43% found just once. Material for sequencing was blood. The receptors were gathered from a human donor in good health. CDR3s include the opening cysteine and the closing phenylalanine or tryptophan. The D gene is left open where the match is weak. Some rows mark clone size as missing; the rest say once, few, many or name a class of expanded clone.

j_call | d_call | v_call | cdr3_length | clone_size | cdr3_nt | cdr3_aa
TRBJ2-5 | - | TRBV5-1 | 14 | many | TGTGCCAGCAGCCTTCTTTCCGGGGAAGAGACCCAGTACTTC | CASSLLSGEETQYF
TRBJ1-4 | - | TRBV20-1 | 14 | - | TGCAGTGCTAGAAATCCCATCAGAGCCGAAAAACTGTTTTTT | CSARNPIRAEKLFF
TRBJ2-3 | - | TRBV27 | 16 | - | TGTGCCAGCAGTTCCTGGACGGAGGAAAGCACAGATACGCAGTATTTT | CASSSWTEESTDTQYF
TRBJ1-6 | - | TRBV14 | 12 | few | TGTGCCAGCAGCCTTACAGGCGTACCCCTCCACTTT | CASSLTGVPLHF
TRBJ2-7 | - | TRBV14 | 14 | - | TGTGCCAGCAGCCGAGGGACTGCTTGGCGAGAGCGGTACTTC | CASSRGTAWRERYF
TRBJ1-4 | - | TRBV4-3 | 17 | once | TGCGCCAGCAGCCAAGATCGTACAGCCAGAACTAATGAAAAACTGTTTTTT | CASSQDRTARTNEKLFF
TRBJ2-7 | - | TRBV7-2 | 15 | - | TGTGCCAGCAGCTTGAACAGGGCCCCCATCTACGAGCAGTACTTC | CASSLNRAPIYEQYF
TRBJ2-1 | - | TRBV12-3/TRBV12-4 | 13 | few | TGTGCCAGCGGTTCGGACGTATACAATGAGCAGTTCTTC | CASGSDVYNEQFF
TRBJ2-1 | - | TRBV20-1 | 11 | - | TGCAGTGCCGAAGTTGGTAATGAGCAGTTCTTC | CSAEVGNEQFF
TRBJ2-5 | TRBD1 | TRBV12-3/TRBV12-4 | 14 | - | TGTGCCAGCGCTCCCGGGACAGGGTGGGTGTCTCAGTACTTC | CASAPGTGWVSQYF
TRBJ2-3 | TRBD2 | TRBV7-9 | 14 | - | TGTGCCAGCAGGGAAAGCGGGGGTTGGGATACGCAGTATTTT | CASRESGGWDTQYF
TRBJ2-1 | - | TRBV24-1 | 14 | - | TGTGCCACCAGTGATTTTCAGGGCTACAATGAGCAGTTCTTC | CATSDFQGYNEQFF
TRBJ2-5 | TRBD2 | TRBV7-2 | 14 | few | TGTGCCAGCAGCTCTAGGACTAGTTTGGAGACCCAGTACTTC | CASSSRTSLETQYF
TRBJ2-7 | TRBD1 | TRBV11-2 | 14 | - | TGTGCCAGCAGCTTTGTCAGGGGGCTGTACGAGCAGTACTTC | CASSFVRGLYEQYF
TRBJ2-7 | - | TRBV7-9 | 11 | few | TGTGCCAGCAGTGGCGGGATTGGGCAGTACTTC | CASSGGIGQYF
TRBJ1-4 | - | TRBV7-9 | 15 | - | TGTGCCAGCAGCGGGACAACGGCAACTAATGAAAAACTGTTTTTT | CASSGTTATNEKLFF
TRBJ2-7 | - | TRBV28 | 12 | few | TGTGCCACCCGACAGACAGTATACGAGCAGTACTTC | CATRQTVYEQYF
TRBJ2-7 | - | TRBV6-1 | 11 | - | TGTGCCAGCAGTGAAGCCCACGAGCAGTACTTC | CASSEAHEQYF
TRBJ2-7 | - | TRBV10-3 | 17 | few | TGTGCCATCAGCAAGGGGGTGGGGAACGGTTACTCCTACGAGCAGTACTTC | CAISKGVGNGYSYEQYF
TRBJ2-6 | - | TRBV6-4 | 16 | - | TGTGCCAGCAGTGACGGCAGTAACTCTGGGGCCAACGTCCTGACTTTC | CASSDGSNSGANVLTF
TRBJ1-1 | - | TRBV20-1 | 13 | - | TGCAGGGCCCAGGGAGGTCCCTATACTGAAGCTTTCTTT | CRAQGGPYTEAFF
TRBJ1-2 | - | TRBV4-2 | 14 | - | TGTGCCAGCAGCCCCGTTGAACGCGCATATGGCTACACCTTC | CASSPVERAYGYTF
TRBJ1-2 | - | TRBV12-3/TRBV12-4 | 16 | - | TGTGCCAGCAGTTTAAGGGGTGCGGGCTCTAACTATGGCTACACCTTC | CASSLRGAGSNYGYTF
TRBJ2-7 | TRBD1 | TRBV9 | 19 | - | TGTGCCAGCAGCGTAGCCGGAAACAATGGACAGGGCTTCTTCTACGAGCAGTACTTC | CASSVAGNNGQGFFYEQYF
TRBJ2-3 | TRBD1 | TRBV6-1 | 17 | - | TGTGCCAGCAGTACCAGACAGGGAAGAGACAAGACAGATACGCAGTATTTT | CASSTRQGRDKTDTQYF
TRBJ2-6 | - | TRBV7-2 | 17 | - | TGTGCCAGCAGCTTGGCACAGGGAGGGGCTGGGGCCAACGTCCTGACTTTC | CASSLAQGGAGANVLTF
TRBJ1-2 | - | TRBV20-1 | 11 | - | TGCAGTGCTAGTGGGGGGGCGGGCTACACCTTC | CSASGGAGYTF
TRBJ1-2 | - | TRBV20-1 | 12 | few | TGCAGTACTCCTGACAGGTTGTATGGCTACACCTTC | CSTPDRLYGYTF
TRBJ2-5 | - | TRBV6-5 | 14 | - | TGTGCCAGCAGACGACAACAGGTTCAAGAGACCCAGTACTTC | CASRRQQVQETQYF
TRBJ1-1 | TRBD1 | TRBV20-1 | 13 | - | TGCAGTGCTAGGGTCGGGCAGGGGGTAGGAGCTTTCTTT | CSARVGQGVGAFF
TRBJ2-1 | - | TRBV7-2 | 14 | many | TGTGCCAGCAGCTGGCGGGCTTCCTACAATGAGCAGTTCTTC | CASSWRASYNEQFF
TRBJ2-7 | - | TRBV29-1 | 16 | - | TGCAGCGTTGAAGACCCGACGAAGGGGTCTTCCTACGAGCAGTACTTC | CSVEDPTKGSSYEQYF
TRBJ2-5 | - | TRBV6-1 | 14 | few | TGTGCCAGCACGTGGCAGGGCAGGAGAGAGACCCAGTACTTC | CASTWQGRRETQYF
TRBJ2-3 | - | TRBV29-1 | 11 | few | TGCAGCGTTGCTATCGCAGATACGCAGTATTTT | CSVAIADTQYF
TRBJ1-1 | TRBD1 | TRBV7-2 | 15 | - | TGTGCCAGCAGCCGCAACGACAGGGCGGGCACTGAAGCTTTCTTT | CASSRNDRAGTEAFF
TRBJ2-1 | - | TRBV6-2/TRBV6-3 | 13 | - | TGTGCCAGCAGGATAACTAACAACAATGAGCAGTTCTTC | CASRITNNNEQFF
TRBJ2-4 | - | TRBV6-1 | 18 | few | TGTGCCAGCAGTGAACCCCTCAAGGCCAGGGTTGTCAAAAACATTCAGTACTTC | CASSEPLKARVVKNIQYF
TRBJ1-1 | - | TRBV7-2 | 15 | - | TGTGCCAGCAGCCCCGACGGAGCCCGGGACACTGAAGCTTTCTTT | CASSPDGARDTEAFF